This T cell receptor (beta chain) was recovered during a study of T cell responses to AZD1222 COVID-19 vaccine. Study background: Second doses were pooled across both intervals (about 4 or about 12 weeks).

Some clones are missing from TCRdb's copy, which holds only in-frame ones; the method was immunoSEQ multiplex PCR. The table records approximately 190,000 clones, around 92% of them present only once. Germline loops: CDR1 SGHAT, CDR2 FQNNGV. The CDR3 extends over 15 amino acids. V lost 2 bases and J lost 4; bases outside the gene matches: 3. V usage is TRBV11-2 and J usage is TRBJ1-1, with 11 bases lining up with TRBD1. This TCR derives from an adult in good health. The sequenced sample was peripheral blood, obtained on day 0 of AZD1222 vaccination. CDR3 region: CASSLPGQGATEAFF. The CDR3 DNA reads as TGTGCCAGCAGCTTACCTGGACAGGGGGCCACTGAAGCTTTCTTT.